The rows below give T cell receptor beta chains drawn from one sample of a study of spatial heterogeneity in lung cancer. TCRdb independently ran MiXCR on the 5' RACE reads; one entry per CDR3 protein. The sample contains 3,500 to 5,000 distinct CDR3 sequences, approximately 27% of which appear only once. The source was PBMCs, collected at follow-up. The source is a male donor with early-stage non-small cell lung cancer. Each CDR3 is given with its conserved first and last residue. The D gene is left open where the match is weak. Only some rows state a clone size, as once, few, many or a class for expanded clones.

j_call clone_size v_call d_call cdr3_aa cdr3_nt
TRBJ2-5 large TRBV27 . CASSFLRSVETQYF TGTGCCAGCAGTTTTCTTCGGTCGGTAGAGACCCAGTACTTC
TRBJ2-1 medium-sized TRBV7-9 TRBD2 CASSIASGIAYNEQFF TGTGCCAGCAGCATAGCTAGCGGGATCGCCTACAATGAGCAGTTCTTC
TRBJ1-5 medium-sized TRBV7-9 . CASNQGINPQHF TGTGCCAGCAACCAGGGGATTAATCCCCAGCATTTT
TRBJ2-5 few TRBV27 . CASSQQWGEETQYF TGTGCCAGCAGTCAACAGTGGGGGGAAGAGACCCAGTACTTC
TRBJ2-6 medium-sized TRBV29-1 . CSVMRRGWESGANVLTF TGCAGCGTTATGAGAAGGGGATGGGAATCTGGGGCCAACGTCCTGACTTTC
TRBJ2-1 few TRBV20-1 TRBD2 CSARSSSGRDSPNEQFF TGCAGTGCTAGAAGTTCGAGCGGGAGGGACTCACCCAATGAGCAGTTCTTC
TRBJ1-1 few TRBV12-3/TRBV12-4 . CASSLGVWDTEAFF TGTGCCAGCAGTTTAGGGGTCTGGGACACTGAAGCTTTCTTT
TRBJ2-7 . TRBV6-5 TRBD2 CASSWTSGPGEQYF TGTGCCAGCAGTTGGACTAGCGGGCCGGGCGAGCAGTACTTC
TRBJ2-1 . TRBV25-1 TRBD2 CASTLRLAGGGNEQFF TGTGCCAGCACCCTGCGGCTAGCGGGGGGAGGGAATGAGCAGTTCTTC
TRBJ1-4 medium-sized TRBV19 . CASSTSGVRTEKLFF TGTGCCAGTAGTACTTCAGGCGTTCGAACCGAAAAACTGTTTTTT
TRBJ2-5 . TRBV28 TRBD2 CASTPGLAVQETQYF TGTGCCAGCACTCCCGGACTAGCGGTCCAAGAGACCCAGTACTTC
TRBJ2-5 few TRBV11-2 TRBD1 CASSTGQVQETQYF TGTGCCAGCAGTACAGGACAGGTACAAGAGACCCAGTACTTC
TRBJ2-2 large TRBV12-3/TRBV12-4 . CASSLVGSGELFF TGTGCCAGCAGTTTAGTAGGGTCCGGGGAGCTGTTTTTT
TRBJ1-5 medium-sized TRBV6-6 TRBD1 CASSYRDRGSQPQHF TGTGCCAGCAGTTACCGGGACAGGGGGTCTCAGCCCCAGCATTTT
TRBJ1-5 few TRBV29-1 TRBD1 CSVGTGEGNQPQHF TGCAGCGTGGGGACAGGGGAAGGCAATCAGCCCCAGCATTTT
TRBJ2-1 medium-sized TRBV9 TRBD2 CASSVDSGGYNEQFF TGTGCCAGCAGCGTAGATAGCGGGGGATACAATGAGCAGTTCTTC
TRBJ1-4 many TRBV6-1 . CASSEAAGAYEKLFF TGTGCCAGCAGTGAAGCGGCGGGGGCGTATGAAAAACTGTTTTTT
TRBJ1-2 . TRBV6-5 . CASSYAYGISDGYTF TGTGCCAGCAGTTACGCATACGGGATTAGTGATGGCTACACCTTC
TRBJ2-3 . TRBV4-1 . CASSLQSTDTQYF TGCGCCAGCAGCCTCCAATCCACAGATACGCAGTATTTT
TRBJ2-3 . TRBV18 . CASSPSSWGKGTDTQYF TGTGCCAGCTCACCCTCGAGTTGGGGAAAGGGCACAGATACGCAGTATTTT
TRBJ2-7 . TRBV28 . CASRVRGYEQYF TGTGCCAGCAGAGTAAGGGGCTACGAGCAGTACTTC
TRBJ2-3 many TRBV29-1 . CSVVYDSASTDTQYF TGCAGCGTTGTTTATGACAGCGCCAGCACAGATACGCAGTATTTT
TRBJ1-3 . TRBV6-1 . CASTGGTSGNTIYF TGTGCCAGCACTGGGGGGACATCTGGAAACACCATATATTTT
TRBJ2-3 medium-sized TRBV3-1 . CASSGPVGTPRGTDTQYF TGTGCCAGCAGCGGACCGGTTGGGACACCTCGGGGCACAGATACGCAGTATTTT
TRBJ2-1 once TRBV7-9 . CASSFQLRTMRAGGEQFF TGTGCCAGCAGCTTCCAACTACGGACGATGCGGGCCGGAGGGGAGCAGTTCTTC
TRBJ2-5 . TRBV28 TRBD2 CASSSEGRVEETQYF TGTGCCAGCAGTTCTGAAGGGAGGGTCGAAGAGACCCAGTACTTC
TRBJ2-3 . TRBV18 TRBD2 CASSPRNPSGLNTQYF TGTGCCAGCTCACCACGAAATCCTAGCGGGCTTAATACGCAGTATTTT
TRBJ2-7 . TRBV7-2 . CASSVARGGLEQYF TGTGCCAGCAGCGTGGCCCGGGGAGGCCTCGAGCAGTACTTC
TRBJ2-3 . TRBV10-3 . CASTGPLDTQYF TGTGCCTCCACGGGGCCCTTGGATACGCAGTATTTT
TRBJ1-5 many TRBV20-1 TRBD1 CSARKQGGQPQHF TGCAGTGCTAGAAAACAGGGGGGGCAGCCCCAGCATTTT
TRBJ2-4 few TRBV11-1 TRBD2 CASSLGSGSLGKNIQYF TGTGCCAGCAGCTTGGGAAGCGGGAGTTTGGGCAAAAACATTCAGTACTTC
TRBJ2-1 . TRBV14 . CASSQDWDPQYNEQFF TGTGCCAGCAGCCAAGATTGGGACCCACAGTACAATGAGCAGTTCTTC
TRBJ1-6 . TRBV7-9 . CASSQGLNSPLHF TGTGCCAGCAGTCAGGGATTAAATTCACCCCTCCACTTT
TRBJ2-7 . TRBV7-2 TRBD1 CASGQGPIDPYEQYF TGTGCCAGCGGACAGGGCCCCATTGATCCTTACGAGCAGTACTTC
TRBJ2-3 medium-sized TRBV12-3/TRBV12-4 . CASSFRDTQYF TGTGCCAGCAGTTTCAGAGATACGCAGTATTTT
TRBJ2-7 . TRBV4-2 TRBD2 CASSSIAGDEQYF TGTGCCAGCAGCTCTATAGCGGGAGACGAGCAGTACTTC
TRBJ2-3 few TRBV30 TRBD2 CAWILPGAGLAKGDTQYF TGTGCCTGGATCCTCCCCGGCGCCGGACTAGCCAAGGGAGATACGCAGTATTTT
TRBJ2-7 . TRBV28 TRBD1 CASSETWTGSDEQYF TGTGCCAGCAGTGAGACTTGGACAGGGAGTGACGAGCAGTACTTC
TRBJ2-7 large TRBV12-3/TRBV12-4 . CASSLSGYEQYF TGTGCCAGCAGTTTGAGCGGTTACGAGCAGTACTTC
TRBJ2-1 few TRBV5-1 . CASSPQARMFYNEQFF TGCGCCAGCAGCCCGCAAGCCCGGATGTTCTACAATGAGCAGTTCTTC
TRBJ2-3 once TRBV5-4 . CASSLAGAGTDTQYF TGTGCCAGCAGCTTGGCCGGGGCGGGAACAGATACGCAGTATTTT
TRBJ2-7 . TRBV19 TRBD1 CASRDSDRVYEQYF TGTGCCAGTCGCGACTCGGACAGGGTCTACGAGCAGTACTTC
TRBJ2-5 medium-sized TRBV24-1 . CATSAPAGAETQYF TGTGCCACCAGTGCCCCAGCCGGGGCCGAGACCCAGTACTTC
TRBJ2-5 few TRBV7-2 TRBD2 CASSLRRGIRETQYF TGTGCCAGCAGCTTAAGGCGGGGGATTAGAGAGACCCAGTACTTC